The 3 T cell receptor beta chains below all came from one sample that was sequenced in a study of blood T cell repertoires in COVID-19. Profiling relied on immunoSEQ multiplex PCR, and the TCRdb table lists in-frame clones only, not all of them. The sample shows over 200,000 clones, roughly four fifths of them seen only once. Sequenced material: peripheral blood. The receptor source for this set is a woman aged 40-49 years with acute or convalescent COVID-19.

As concerns this clone: Within the sample, other DNA sequences also encode this same CDR3. This chain uses TRBV6-5 with TRBJ1-5, with 8 bases fitting TRBD1. The ends lost 5 bases at V and 4 bases at J; junction bases unmatched: 1. Germline CDR1 is MNHEY and CDR2 is SVGAGI. CDR3 size: 13 residues. The CDR3 here is CASSRTGNQPQHF. The CDR3 coding sequence is TGTGCCAGCAGTCGGACAGGGAATCAGCCCCAGCATTTT.

This chain connects TRBV29-1 to TRBJ2-1; 11 bases fit TRBD2. Germline values: CDR1 SQVTM, CDR2 ANQGSEA. The V gene end was trimmed by 4 bases and the J gene end by 5 bases; junction bases not matched to a gene: 10. The CDR3 runs 16 residues. CDR3 in DNA: TGCAGCGTTGGGCCTAGCGGGGGGAGGACCGACAATGAGCAGTTCTTC. Translated, it gives CSVGPSGGRTDNEQFF.

V usage is TRBV11-2 and J usage is TRBJ2-3; no clear D gene. This CDR3 has 15 amino acids. CDR1 is SGHAT and CDR2 is FQNNGV in the germline V gene. Trimming took off 0 bases at V and 0 bases at J, with 7 bases between the two ends. The CDR3 bases are TGTGCCAGCAGCTTAGACGGTGCTAGCACAGATACGCAGTATTTT. Translating gives CASSLDGASTDTQYF.